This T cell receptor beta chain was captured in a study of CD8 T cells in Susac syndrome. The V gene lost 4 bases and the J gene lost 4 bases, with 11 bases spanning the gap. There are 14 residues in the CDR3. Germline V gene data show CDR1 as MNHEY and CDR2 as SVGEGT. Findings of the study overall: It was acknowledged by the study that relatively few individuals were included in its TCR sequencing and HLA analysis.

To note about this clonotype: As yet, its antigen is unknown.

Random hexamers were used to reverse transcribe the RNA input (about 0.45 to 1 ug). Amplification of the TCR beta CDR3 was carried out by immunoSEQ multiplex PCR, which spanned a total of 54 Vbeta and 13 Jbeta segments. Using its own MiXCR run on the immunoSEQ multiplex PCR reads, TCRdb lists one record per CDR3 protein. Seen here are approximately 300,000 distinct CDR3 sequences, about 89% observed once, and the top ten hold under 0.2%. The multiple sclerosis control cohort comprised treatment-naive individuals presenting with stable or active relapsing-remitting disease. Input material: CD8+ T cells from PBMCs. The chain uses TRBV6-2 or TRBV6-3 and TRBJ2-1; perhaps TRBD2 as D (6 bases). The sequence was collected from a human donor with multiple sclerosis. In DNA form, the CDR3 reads TGTGCCAGCAGTTTGGGACTTACGTACAATGAGCAGTTCTTC. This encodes CASSLGLTYNEQFF.